Following are 28 T cell receptor beta chains from one sample sequenced in a study of blood T cell repertoires in COVID-19. Generated by immunoSEQ multiplex PCR, the TCRdb table keeps only in-frame clones and is missing some. This table holds over 250,000 clones, 80% to 90% found once. The specimen was peripheral blood. The receptors originated from a woman aged 70-85 years with COVID-19, enrolled during active disease.

This sequence joins TRBV11-2 and TRBJ2-7; TRBD1 aligns across 8 bases. Germline CDR1 SGHAT, CDR2 FQNNGV. J was trimmed by 4 bases and V by 3 bases; bases with no gene match: 2. CDR3 length equals 13 residues. The CDR3 is CASSFDRGYEQYF. The CDR3 DNA reads as TGTGCCAGCAGCTTCGACAGGGGTTACGAGCAGTACTTC.

This sequence joins TRBV10-3 and TRBJ1-5; D gene unclear. CDR1 and CDR2 (germline): ENHRY, SYGVKD. Trimming removed 0 bases from V and 4 bases from J, with 10 bases in between. This CDR3 is 15 amino acids long. The CDR3, as DNA: TGTGCCATCAGTGAGTCGAAGGGAGGGAATCAGCCCCAGCATTTT. Residues: CAISESKGGNQPQHF.

The chain employs TRBV7-2 and TRBJ2-7; perhaps TRBD1 as D (6 bases). Germline values: CDR1 SGHTA, CDR2 FQGNSA. Trimming shortened V by 1 base and J by 2 bases, and 9 bases separated the two germline ends. CDR3 length: 14 amino acids. DNA of the CDR3: TGTGCCAGCAGCTTAGTCAGGGGCGCCTACGAGCAGTACTTC. It is translated as CASSLVRGAYEQYF.

The J gene is TRBJ1-5, the V gene TRBV10-3, with 8 bases aligning to TRBD1. The length of the CDR3 is 15 residues. The germline gives CDR1 ENHRY, CDR2 SYGVKD. Trimming removed 6 bases from V and 1 base from J; junction bases left unmatched: 5. The DNA for the CDR3 is TGTGCCATCAGCCCACAGGGGGAGAGCAATCAGCCCCAGCATTTT. Protein sequence: CAISPQGESNQPQHF.

The rearrangement joins TRBV19 to TRBJ1-2; D may be TRBD1 (5 bases). CDR3 length: 14 amino acids. Germline V gives CDR1 LNHDA, CDR2 SQIVND (reference sequence). Trimming cost V 7 bases and J 0 bases, with 12 bases left between them. The chain's CDR3 is CASTQGLTNYGYTF. The CDR3 nucleotides are TGTGCCAGTACCCAGGGTTTGACTAACTATGGCTACACCTTC.

The V and J genes are TRBV7-3 and TRBJ2-1; D is perhaps TRBD2 (5 bases). The CDR3 is made up of 16 amino acids. Trimming shortened V by 3 bases and J by 1 base, and 13 bases separated the two germline ends. Germline V lookup: CDR1 SGHTA, CDR2 FQGTGA. CDR3 amino acids: CASSFEGAVSYNEQFF. Here the CDR3 DNA reads TGTGCCAGCAGCTTTGAGGGAGCAGTGTCCTACAATGAGCAGTTCTTC.

The genes are TRBV5-4 and TRBJ2-2; 11 bases are a match to TRBD2. Trimming cost V 4 bases and J 5 bases; bases outside gene matches: 13. Germline lookup yields CDR1 SGHNT and CDR2 YYREEE (reference sequence). The length of the CDR3 is 18 residues. The CDR3, as DNA: TGTGCCAGCAGCCCTACTAGCGGGAGACCCCGGGGGACCGGGGAGCTGTTTTTT. Amino acids: CASSPTSGRPRGTGELFF.

The rearrangement uses TRBV7-3 and TRBJ2-1, with D possibly TRBD1 on 6 matching bases. Germline CDR1 reads SGHTA; CDR2 reads FQGTGA. The CDR3 sequence is 13 residues long. Trimming took 1 base from V and 7 from J, leaving 8 bases between them. The CDR3 nucleotides are TGTGCCAGCAGCTTAAACAGGGAAAATGAGCAGTTCTTC. It encodes CASSLNRENEQFF.

The chain links TRBV20-1 to TRBJ2-7, with D possibly matching TRBD1 (5 bases). This CDR3 comprises 11 residues. Germline CDR1 and CDR2: DFQATT and SNEGSKA (reference sequence). Trimming took 6 bases from V and 2 from J, leaving 8 bases between them. The CDR3 is CSARETYEQYF. As DNA, the CDR3 is TGCAGTGCCAGGGAAACCTACGAGCAGTACTTC.

This chain uses TRBV5-1 with TRBJ1-4, with D perhaps TRBD1 (5 bases). The CDR3 extends over 14 amino acids. The V gene lost 0 bases and the J gene lost 6 bases, with 9 bases spanning the gap. Germline V lookup: CDR1 SGHRS, CDR2 YFSETQ. CDR3 in DNA: TGCGCCAGCAGCTTGGGTTTGGGGCATGAAAAACTGTTTTTT. Its protein product is CASSLGLGHEKLFF.

The rearrangement uses TRBV28 and TRBJ1-4, with 9 positions matching TRBD1. The V gene end was trimmed by 6 bases and the J gene end by 6 bases; junction bases not matched to a gene: 11. Germline CDR1 is MDHEN and CDR2 is SYDVKM. The CDR3 spans 16 residues. The CDR3 coding sequence is TGTGCCAGCAGCAAGGACAGGGGCATGTTATATGAAAAACTGTTTTTT. Translation gives CASSKDRGMLYEKLFF.

The chain joins TRBV28 to TRBJ1-6; no definite D call. Germline values: CDR1 MDHEN, CDR2 SYDVKM. The V gene lost 6 bases and the J gene lost 9 bases, with 9 bases spanning the gap. The CDR3 length is 12 residues. In nucleotides, the CDR3 is TGTGCCAGCAGCCCCGATAGTTCACCCCTCCACTTT. Its protein product is CASSPDSSPLHF.

In the case of this clone: The same CDR3 arises from other DNA sequences in this sample as well. The J gene is TRBJ2-7, the V gene TRBV11-2; D gene uncertain. Germline CDR1 is SGHAT and CDR2 is FQNNGV. V lost 5 bases and J 0 bases, leaving 5 bases between the germline ends. The CDR3 length is 12 residues. The CDR3 DNA follows: TGTGCCAGCAGCCTTAGCTCCTACGAGCAGTACTTC. This translates into CASSLSSYEQYF.

The CDR3 loop is CASSLKGASGAYEQYF. The CDR3 DNA is TGTGCCAGCAGCTTAAAAGGTGCTAGCGGAGCCTACGAGCAGTACTTC. The rearrangement uses TRBV11-2 and TRBJ2-7, with 7 bases identical to TRBD2. The length of the CDR3 is 16 residues. V lost 2 bases to trimming and J lost 2 bases; unmatched junction nucleotides: 9. Germline V gene data show CDR1 as SGHAT and CDR2 as FQNNGV. The variable domain in full, completed from reference TRBV11-2 and TRBJ2-7, reads EAGVAQSPRYKIIEKRQSVAFWCNPISGHATLYWYQQILGQGPKLLIQFQNNGVVDDSQLPKDRFSAERLKGVDSTLKIQPAKLEDSAVYLCASSLKGASGAYEQYFGPGTRLTVT.

V gene TRBV27 combines with J gene TRBJ1-2; possible D gene TRBD1, 6 bases. Trimming cost V 2 bases and J 8 bases, with 12 bases left between them. This CDR3 spans 13 amino acids. The germline V gene encodes CDR1 MNHEY and CDR2 SMNVEV (reference sequence). Here the CDR3 reads CASSLTGLGGYTF. Written as DNA, the CDR3 is TGTGCCAGCAGTTTAACAGGGTTGGGCGGCTACACCTTC.

This chain connects TRBV7-3 to TRBJ2-5; 9 positions agree with TRBD2. V trimming: 1 base; J trimming: 5 bases; junction bases outside the gene matches: 5. The V gene's germline CDR1 is SGHTA and CDR2 FQGTGA. The CDR3 is made up of 15 amino acids. Here the CDR3 reads CASSLNSGSGETQYF. CDR3 DNA sequence: TGTGCCAGCAGCTTAAATAGCGGGAGCGGTGAGACCCAGTACTTC.

This chain connects TRBV30 to TRBJ1-4; D might be TRBD1 (6 bases). Trimming took off 3 bases at V and 3 bases at J, with 14 bases between the two ends. This CDR3 region has 15 residues. Looked up from germline, CDR1 is GTSNPN and CDR2 is SVGIG (reference sequence). The CDR3: CAWRRAGAPNEKLFF. DNA for the CDR3: TGTGCCTGGAGAAGGGCGGGGGCGCCTAATGAAAAACTGTTTTTT.

The chain joins TRBV5-4 to TRBJ2-3; possibly TRBD2 for D (5 bases). The CDR3 is 15 amino acids. Germline V gene lookup returns CDR1 SGHNT and CDR2 YYREEE (reference sequence). The ends were cut back, 5 bases at V and 8 bases at J, with 21 bases in the middle. CDR3 sequence: CASSREGRAGGTQYF. The CDR3 coding sequence is TGTGCCAGCAGTCGTGAAGGACGGGCGGGTGGTACGCAGTATTTT.

The chain has TRBV24-1 and TRBJ1-6; 9 positions match TRBD1. CDR1 and CDR2 (germline): KGHDR, SFDVKD. The CDR3 is 15 residues long. The V and J ends lost 4 bases and 7 bases, in that order; junction bases with no gene match: 4. CDR3 residues: CATSERTGENSPLHF. The DNA for the CDR3 is TGTGCCACCAGTGAGAGGACAGGGGAAAATTCACCCCTCCACTTT.

The CDR3, as DNA: TGTGCCAGCAGCTCCGGGACAGGGGAAACCGGGGAGCTGTTTTTT. It is translated as CASSSGTGETGELFF. V usage is TRBV5-5 and J usage is TRBJ2-2; 10 nucleotides agree with TRBD1. CDR1 and CDR2 from the germline V gene are SGHKS and YYEKEE (reference sequence). The CDR3 spans 15 residues. J lost 5 bases, V lost 3 bases, and 4 bases had no gene match.

V is TRBV9 and J is TRBJ2-7; 16 nucleotides match TRBD2. From germline, CDR1 is SGDLS and CDR2 YYNGEE. With V trimmed by 4 bases and J by 4 bases, 8 bases remained unmatched. The CDR3 is 17 residues long. The CDR3 DNA is TGTGCCAGCAGCCCGGGACTAGCGGGAGGGCTTGTGTACGAGCAGTACTTC. Encoded protein: CASSPGLAGGLVYEQYF.

This chain links TRBV28 with TRBJ2-2; TRBD1 matches 9 bases. The CDR3 loop spans 17 amino acids. The trim removed 3 bases at V and 4 bases at J, leaving 9 bases unmatched. Germline V gene sequence: CDR1 MDHEN, CDR2 SYDVKM. This CDR3 reads CASSLGTGTGSTGELFF. CDR3 DNA: TGTGCCAGCAGTTTGGGAACCGGGACAGGGAGCACCGGGGAGCTGTTTTTT.

The chain has TRBV6-5 and TRBJ1-3; D uncertain. The germline CDR1 and CDR2 sequences are MNHEY and SVGAGI. The CDR3 length is 14 residues. Between the trimmed V and J ends, which lost 6 bases and 0 bases, there was a span of 9 bases. In DNA, the CDR3 is TGTGCCAGCAGATTAACAGACTCTGGAAACACCATATATTTT. The encoded protein is CASRLTDSGNTIYF.

This rearrangement joins TRBV15 to TRBJ2-1, with a possible D match to TRBD2 (6 bases). The CDR3 covers 14 residues. With 4 bases removed from V and 8 bases from J, the gap between germline ends came to 15 bases. Looked up from germline, CDR1 is LNHNV and CDR2 is YYDKDF (reference sequence). The CDR3 coding sequence is TGTGCCACCAGCATCGGGACTTCTTCTCATGAGCAGTTCTTC. This sequence encodes CATSIGTSSHEQFF. Full variable domain (rest looked up from reference TRBV15 and TRBJ2-1): DAMVIQNPRYQVTQFGKPVTLSCSQTLNHNVMYWYQQKSSQAPKLLFHYYDKDFNNEADTPDNFQSRRPNTSFCFLDIRSPGLGDTAMYLCATSIGTSSHEQFFGPGTRLTVL.

The V call is TRBV5-6, the J call TRBJ2-1; D unclear. V gave up 0 bases and J gave up 7 bases, with 8 bases separating them. CDR3 size: 13 residues. In germline, CDR1 is SGHDT, CDR2 YYEEEE. The CDR3 protein is CASSLVVSNEQFF. The CDR3 DNA sequence: TGTGCCAGCAGCTTGGTGGTTAGTAATGAGCAGTTCTTC.

V is TRBV6-5 and J is TRBJ1-2, with a possible D match to TRBD1 (6 bases). The CDR3 consists of 12 residues. CDR1 and CDR2 from the germline V gene are MNHEY and SVGAGI. V lost 6 bases and J lost 3, with 8 bases in between. The CDR3 nucleotides are TGTGCCAGCAGGGACAGTTACTATGGCTACACCTTC. Protein product: CASRDSYYGYTF.

CDR3 sequence reads: CASTRTRAPYNEQFF. CDR3 coding DNA: TGTGCCAGTACGAGGACTAGGGCTCCCTACAATGAGCAGTTCTTC. The genes are TRBV9 and TRBJ2-1; 7 positions match TRBD2. The CDR3 is 15 amino acids. Germline lookup yields CDR1 SGDLS and CDR2 YYNGEE. Trimming cost V 8 bases and J 2 bases; bases outside gene matches: 10.

J is TRBJ1-2 and V is TRBV19, with D tentatively TRBD1 (6 bases). V was shortened by 1 base and J by 7 bases, with 10 bases between the two germline ends. CDR1 and CDR2 (germline): LNHDA, SQIVND (reference sequence). The CDR3 spans 13 residues. The CDR3 sequence is CASSIGTGRGYTF. The CDR3 DNA follows: TGTGCCAGTAGTATAGGTACAGGGCGTGGCTACACCTTC.